Shown below are 10 T cell receptor beta chains from a single sample sequenced in a study of OX40 agonist ivuxolimab in advanced cancers. Clones were read by immunoSEQ multiplex PCR, and TCRdb kept only the in-frame ones, dropping some. The data contain around 60,000 clones, about nine tenths of them singletons. The sequenced sample was CD4+ or CD8+ T cells sorted from blood, obtained in a trial of the OX40 agonist ivuxolimab. Receptors were obtained from an adult with an advanced solid tumor such as melanoma, head and neck, liver or kidney cancer.

In DNA form, the CDR3 reads TGTGCCAGCAGTTATCGGGGTTTTGAGATCACTGAAGCTTTCTTT. This translates into CASSYRGFEITEAFF. The chain uses TRBV7-2 and TRBJ1-1; D call uncertain. Germline V lookup: CDR1 SGHTA, CDR2 FQGNSA. The CDR3 extends over 15 amino acids. V was cut by 6 bases and J by 4 bases, with 18 bases left in between. Full variable domain (remainder filled in from reference TRBV7-2 and TRBJ1-1): GAGVSQSPSNKVTEKGKDVELRCDPISGHTALYWYRQSLGQGLEFLIYFQGNSAPDKSGLPSDRFSAERTGGSVSTLTIQRTQQEDSAVYLCASSYRGFEITEAFFGQGTRLTVV.

The chain joins TRBV9 to TRBJ1-4, with unresolved D. There are 15 residues in the CDR3. Germline V gene data show CDR1 as SGDLS and CDR2 as YYNGEE. V lost 4 bases and J 7 bases, leaving 17 bases between the germline ends. This CDR3 reads CASSPGRISREKLFF. CDR3 nucleotide sequence: TGTGCCAGCAGCCCCGGACGCATTAGTCGTGAAAAACTGTTTTTT.

The sample holds one count of this clone. The J gene is TRBJ2-7, the V gene TRBV15; a weak D match, TRBD1 (6 bases). CDR1 and CDR2 (germline): LNHNV, YYDKDF (reference sequence). V was trimmed by 0 bases and J by 3 bases, leaving 12 bases between them. CDR3 length: 15 amino acids. The CDR3 DNA reads as TGTGCCACCAGCAGAGAGGCAGGGGTCGGCTACGAGCAGTACTTC. Protein: CATSREAGVGYEQYF.

This clone has a single count. This CDR3 is CATSRVGISNQPQHF. For the CDR3, the DNA is TGTGCCACCAGCAGAGTCGGGATTAGCAATCAGCCCCAGCATTTT. The V call is TRBV15, the J call TRBJ1-5; D unresolved. The length of the CDR3 is 15 residues. Deletions cut 1 base from V and 0 bases from J, with 7 bases between. Looked up from germline, CDR1 is LNHNV and CDR2 is YYDKDF (reference sequence).

The V gene is TRBV11-2, the J gene TRBJ2-1, with 9 bases that match TRBD2. The length of the CDR3 is 16 residues. Per the germline V gene, CDR1 is SGHAT and CDR2 is FQNNGV. V trimming: 5 bases; J trimming: 12 bases; junction bases outside the gene matches: 17. The CDR3 protein is CASSLDPGLALQGQFF. As DNA, the CDR3 is TGTGCCAGCAGCCTCGATCCGGGACTAGCCCTACAGGGGCAGTTCTTC.

This chain connects TRBV4-1 to TRBJ1-5; D uncertain. This CDR3 is built from 13 residues. CDR1 is MGHRA and CDR2 is YSYEKL in the germline V gene. Trimming pared 4 bases from V and 5 bases from J, leaving 9 bases between. This CDR3 is CASSPQGYQPQHF. The CDR3 DNA is TGCGCCAGCAGCCCGCAAGGTTATCAGCCCCAGCATTTT.

This clone occurred a few times. This rearrangement joins TRBV4-2 to TRBJ2-3, with D possibly matching TRBD2 (5 bases). The V end was cut by 0 bases, the J end by 1 base, with 8 bases between. The CDR3 has 15 amino acids. From germline, CDR1 is LGHNA and CDR2 YNFKEQ. The CDR3 loop is CASSQDGRGTDTQYF. The CDR3 nucleotides are TGTGCCAGCAGCCAAGATGGGCGGGGCACAGATACGCAGTATTTT.

J is TRBJ2-5 and V is TRBV6-5, with D perhaps TRBD2 (5 bases). Germline V gene lookup returns CDR1 MNHEY and CDR2 SVGAGI. The CDR3 consists of 13 residues. The germline V and J ends were trimmed by 5 bases and 2 bases, with 9 bases remaining between them. CDR3 DNA: TGTGCCAGCAGTACCGGGATACAAGAGACCCAGTACTTC. It specifies CASSTGIQETQYF.

J is TRBJ2-3 and V is TRBV7-3; tentatively, D is TRBD2 (5 bases). Trimming stripped 2 bases from V and 3 bases from J, with 9 bases between. CDR3 length: 14 amino acids. Germline assignment: CDR1 SGHTA and CDR2 FQGTGA. CDR3 protein: CASSLGGLTDTQYF. The CDR3 nucleotides are TGTGCCAGCAGCTTAGGAGGATTGACAGATACGCAGTATTTT.

J is TRBJ2-1 and V is TRBV4-1; D is possibly TRBD1 (5 bases). Trimming removed 0 bases from V and 9 bases from J, with 12 bases in between. This CDR3 contains 14 residues. Germline loops: CDR1 MGHRA, CDR2 YSYEKL. The CDR3 coding sequence is TGCGCCAGCAGCCAAGATCCAGGGTGGGGTGAGCAGTTCTTC. Translated: CASSQDPGWGEQFF.